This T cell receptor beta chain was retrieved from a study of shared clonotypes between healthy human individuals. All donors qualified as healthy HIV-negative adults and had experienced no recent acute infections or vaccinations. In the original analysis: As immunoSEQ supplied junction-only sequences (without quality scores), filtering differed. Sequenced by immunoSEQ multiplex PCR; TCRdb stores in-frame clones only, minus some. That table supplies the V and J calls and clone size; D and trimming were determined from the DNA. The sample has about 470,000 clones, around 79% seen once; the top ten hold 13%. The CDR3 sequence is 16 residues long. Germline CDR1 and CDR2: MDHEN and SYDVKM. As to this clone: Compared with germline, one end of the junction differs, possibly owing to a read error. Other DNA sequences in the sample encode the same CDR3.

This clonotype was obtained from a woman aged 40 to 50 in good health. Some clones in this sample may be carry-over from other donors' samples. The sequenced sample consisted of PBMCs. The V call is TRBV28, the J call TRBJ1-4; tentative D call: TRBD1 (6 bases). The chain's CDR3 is CASSLLQGPTNEKLFF. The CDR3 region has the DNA TGTGCCAGCAGCCTATTACAGGGCCCAACTAATGAGAAACTGTTTTTT.